Below, one TCR beta chain is given with its context. Its antigen is not known. This sample is drawn from a study of shared clonotypes between healthy human individuals. Regarding the study as a whole: The study sampled only blood, and tissue repertoires likely differ.

The CDR3 is made up of 15 amino acids. Germline V gene data show CDR1 as KGHSH and CDR2 as LQKENI. V gave up 3 bases and J gave up 9 bases, with 15 bases separating them. The data were produced by immunoSEQ multiplex PCR, yet TCRdb's version contains in-frame clones alone and is incomplete. This repertoire shows about 1 million clones, approximately 68% found once; its top ten account for over 1.3%. The sequence came from a man aged 18 to 30 in good health. V usage is TRBV18 and J usage is TRBJ1-6, with D tentatively TRBD1 (6 bases). The sequenced material came from memory CD4+ T cells sorted from blood. Subset meaning: CD45RA-negative fraction. For the CDR3, the DNA is TGTGCCAGCTCACCCGAGGCAGGGGATTCTTCACCCCTCCACTTT. Its protein product is CASSPEAGDSSPLHF.